The next 5 T cell receptor beta chains were all read from a single sample in a study of graft-versus-host responses after intestinal transplantation. Antigen specificity for these receptors is unknown. Generated by immunoSEQ multiplex PCR, the TCRdb table keeps only in-frame clones and is missing some. The table records 80,000 to 100,000 clones, around 90% of them present only once. Specimen: unstimulated CD8+ T cells sorted from spleen or lymph node cells, collected before transplant. Receptor source: a human donor who was the organ donor for an intestinal transplant.

This clone occurred once. The chain is built from TRBV9 and TRBJ2-3, with TRBD2 matching over 9 bases. The CDR3 is made up of 15 amino acids. Unmatched junction bases numbered 6, after V lost 3 bases and J lost 4 bases. Germline assignment: CDR1 SGDLS and CDR2 YYNGEE. The chain's CDR3 is CASSAGREGADTQYF. CDR3 DNA: TGTGCCAGCAGCGCAGGGCGGGAGGGTGCAGATACGCAGTATTTT.

The gene calls are TRBV27 and TRBJ2-2, with 8 bases lining up with TRBD1. Germline V gene lookup returns CDR1 MNHEY and CDR2 SMNVEV (reference sequence). The CDR3 contains 15 residues. Losses at the gene ends were 3 bases for V and 5 bases for J; bases not matched to a gene: 5. The CDR3 loop reads CASSLQGAGTGELFF. CDR3 nucleotides: TGTGCCAGCAGTTTGCAGGGGGCAGGGACCGGGGAGCTGTTTTTT.

The J gene is TRBJ1-2, the V gene TRBV4-1; possible D gene TRBD1, 6 bases. Germline V CDR1 and CDR2: MGHRA, YSYEKL. V lost 3 bases and J lost 5, with 16 bases in between. The CDR3 is 15 residues long. The CDR3 region has the DNA TGCGCCAGCAGCCAGACCGGGACAACGGGGTATGGCTACACCTTC. It yields the protein CASSQTGTTGYGYTF.

Written as DNA, the CDR3 is TGCGCCAGCAGCCAAGATGCAGCGGGGTCAGATACGCAGTATTTT. It codes for CASSQDAAGSDTQYF. The chain employs TRBV4-1 and TRBJ2-3, with TRBD2 identical over 7 bases. Germline CDR1 is MGHRA and CDR2 is YSYEKL. After removal of 0 bases from V and 4 bases from J, the junction contained 4 bases not matched to a gene. This CDR3 is built from 15 residues.

V is TRBV5-1 and J is TRBJ1-2; 7 positions match TRBD1. The J segment lost 10 bases and the V segment lost 0 bases, leaving 9 bases of the junction unmatched. Germline CDR1 reads SGHRS; CDR2 reads YFSETQ. This CDR3 has 14 amino acids. CDR3 DNA sequence: TGCGCCAGCAGCTTGGGACAGGGTTTGGGGAACTACACCTTC. It translates to CASSLGQGLGNYTF.